Listed below are T cell receptor beta chains from one sample, sequenced in a study of human T cells and chemical hapten exposure. One entry per CDR3 protein results from TCRdb running MiXCR on the RACE reads. Seen here are approximately 100,000 distinct CDR3 sequences, approximately 10% observed once, and the top ten hold around 3.5%. Sample: whole blood, taken in connection with sensitization to the hapten diphenylcyclopropenone (DPC). The receptors were gathered from a woman between 40 and 55 years old with alopecia areata. Some clones in this sample may be carry-over from other donors' samples. Both conserved end residues are part of each CDR3. A D gene is named only where the DNA matches it firmly. Size values are once, few and many counts, or a class for expanded clones, and some rows have none.

J gene: TRBJ2-7; V gene: TRBV2; clone size: NA; CDR3 length: 14; D gene: NA; CDR3 protein: CASRGRVGSYEQYF; CDR3 DNA: TGTGCCAGCAGAGGCAGGGTCGGTTCCTACGAGCAGTACTTC
J gene: TRBJ1-1; V gene: TRBV5-4; clone size: few; CDR3 length: 13; D gene: NA; CDR3 protein: CASTRTGGAEAFF; CDR3 DNA: TGTGCCAGCACCCGGACCGGGGGGGCTGAAGCTTTCTTT
J gene: TRBJ1-5; V gene: TRBV27; clone size: NA; CDR3 length: 14; D gene: NA; CDR3 protein: CASSLRGQSQPQHF; CDR3 DNA: TGTGCCAGCAGTTTAAGGGGACAAAGTCAGCCCCAGCATTTT
J gene: TRBJ2-1; V gene: TRBV7-2; clone size: once; CDR3 length: 15; D gene: TRBD2; CDR3 protein: CASSRFSGSGNEQFF; CDR3 DNA: TGTGCCAGCAGCCGATTTAGCGGGAGCGGCAATGAGCAGTTCTTC
J gene: TRBJ2-5; V gene: TRBV6-5; clone size: few; CDR3 length: 17; D gene: NA; CDR3 protein: CASSYSQKWERRETQYF; CDR3 DNA: TGTGCCAGCAGTTACTCTCAGAAGTGGGAGAGGCGAGAGACCCAGTACTTC
J gene: TRBJ1-2; V gene: TRBV20-1; clone size: NA; CDR3 length: 12; D gene: NA; CDR3 protein: CSASSGKDRLTF; CDR3 DNA: TGCAGTGCTAGTAGCGGGAAGGACCGTCTGACCTTC
J gene: TRBJ2-7; V gene: TRBV7-2; clone size: many; CDR3 length: 13; D gene: NA; CDR3 protein: CASSPRTRYEQYF; CDR3 DNA: TGTGCCAGCAGCCCCCGGACACGCTACGAGCAGTACTTC
J gene: TRBJ2-1; V gene: TRBV19; clone size: few; CDR3 length: 15; D gene: TRBD1; CDR3 protein: CASGRTGGVFGEQFF; CDR3 DNA: TGTGCCAGTGGACGGACAGGGGGCGTTTTCGGTGAGCAGTTCTTC
J gene: TRBJ1-5; V gene: TRBV2; clone size: many; CDR3 length: 16; D gene: TRBD1; CDR3 protein: CASSGQGTAGNQPQHF; CDR3 DNA: TGTGCCAGCAGTGGACAGGGTACCGCTGGTAATCAGCCCCAGCATTTT
J gene: TRBJ2-7; V gene: TRBV29-1; clone size: few; CDR3 length: 13; D gene: TRBD2; CDR3 protein: CSASTSGSHEQYF; CDR3 DNA: TGCAGCGCCTCGACTAGCGGGAGCCACGAGCAGTACTTC
J gene: TRBJ1-4; V gene: TRBV29-1; clone size: few; CDR3 length: 12; D gene: TRBD1; CDR3 protein: CSARTGNEKLFF; CDR3 DNA: TGCAGCGCTCGGACAGGGAATGAAAAACTGTTTTTT
J gene: TRBJ1-1; V gene: TRBV7-2; clone size: many; CDR3 length: 14; D gene: NA; CDR3 protein: CASSSQRGGTEAFF; CDR3 DNA: TGTGCCAGCAGCTCCCAGAGGGGCGGCACTGAAGCTTTCTTT
J gene: TRBJ1-2; V gene: TRBV7-2; clone size: many; CDR3 length: 15; D gene: NA; CDR3 protein: CASSLGQTSSYGYTF; CDR3 DNA: TGTGCCAGCAGCTTAGGACAGACCTCCTCGTATGGCTACACCTTC
J gene: TRBJ2-7; V gene: TRBV6-6; clone size: NA; CDR3 length: 14; D gene: TRBD1; CDR3 protein: CASSWTGVSSEQYF; CDR3 DNA: TGTGCCAGCAGTTGGACAGGGGTCTCCTCCGAGCAGTACTTC
J gene: TRBJ2-3; V gene: TRBV3-1; clone size: many; CDR3 length: 16; D gene: NA; CDR3 protein: CASSQGMAVRADTQYF; CDR3 DNA: TGTGCCAGCAGCCAAGGGATGGCTGTTCGCGCAGATACGCAGTATTTT
J gene: TRBJ2-7; V gene: TRBV29-1; clone size: many; CDR3 length: 11; D gene: NA; CDR3 protein: CSVESGVSQYF; CDR3 DNA: TGCAGCGTTGAATCGGGAGTGTCGCAGTACTTC
J gene: TRBJ2-7; V gene: TRBV13; clone size: NA; CDR3 length: 14; D gene: TRBD1; CDR3 protein: CASSSGQGRREQYF; CDR3 DNA: TGTGCCAGCAGCTCCGGACAGGGTCGGAGGGAGCAGTACTTC
J gene: TRBJ2-5; V gene: TRBV20-1; clone size: few; CDR3 length: 14; D gene: NA; CDR3 protein: CSATGRGVKETQYF; CDR3 DNA: TGCAGTGCCACCGGCAGGGGCGTAAAAGAGACCCAGTACTTC
J gene: TRBJ2-7; V gene: TRBV7-2; clone size: few; CDR3 length: 14; D gene: TRBD1; CDR3 protein: CASSLPGQSYEQYF; CDR3 DNA: TGTGCCAGCAGCTTACCGGGACAGTCCTACGAGCAGTACTTC
J gene: TRBJ1-6; V gene: TRBV7-9; clone size: NA; CDR3 length: 17; D gene: NA; CDR3 protein: CASSIDGTPRGNSPLHF; CDR3 DNA: TGTGCCAGCAGCATCGACGGGACACCTAGGGGTAATTCACCCCTCCATTTT
J gene: TRBJ2-7; V gene: TRBV30; clone size: NA; CDR3 length: 11; D gene: NA; CDR3 protein: CAWRGVYEQYF; CDR3 DNA: TGTGCCTGGAGAGGGGTCTACGAGCAGTACTTC
J gene: TRBJ2-3; V gene: TRBV7-2; clone size: NA; CDR3 length: 15; D gene: TRBD2; CDR3 protein: CASSSKREGPNTQYF; CDR3 DNA: TGTGCCAGCAGCTCAAAGCGGGAGGGCCCGAATACGCAGTATTTT
J gene: TRBJ2-3; V gene: TRBV4-2; clone size: many; CDR3 length: 14; D gene: NA; CDR3 protein: CASSQDRVTDTQYF; CDR3 DNA: TGTGCCAGCAGCCAAGATCGGGTCACAGATACGCAGTATTTT
J gene: TRBJ1-1; V gene: TRBV7-9; clone size: NA; CDR3 length: 15; D gene: TRBD1; CDR3 protein: CASTLLDRENTEAFF; CDR3 DNA: TGTGCCAGCACCCTATTAGACAGGGAGAACACTGAAGCTTTCTTT
J gene: TRBJ1-2; V gene: TRBV25-1; clone size: few; CDR3 length: 14; D gene: TRBD1; CDR3 protein: CASSAGQGDYGYTF; CDR3 DNA: TGTGCCAGCAGTGCGGGACAGGGAGACTATGGCTACACCTTC
J gene: TRBJ1-2; V gene: TRBV6-5; clone size: many; CDR3 length: 13; D gene: NA; CDR3 protein: CASSTRGLYGYTF; CDR3 DNA: TGTGCCAGCAGTACCAGAGGGCTCTATGGCTACACCTTC
J gene: TRBJ1-3; V gene: TRBV7-9; clone size: many; CDR3 length: 16; D gene: NA; CDR3 protein: CASSLYAGAGGNTIYF; CDR3 DNA: TGTGCCAGCAGCTTATACGCCGGGGCAGGGGGAAACACCATATATTTT
J gene: TRBJ2-2; V gene: TRBV6-2/TRBV6-3; clone size: many; CDR3 length: 13; D gene: NA; CDR3 protein: CACTRHGTGELFF; CDR3 DNA: TGTGCCTGCACGAGGCATGGCACCGGGGAGCTGTTTTTT
J gene: TRBJ1-2; V gene: TRBV6-4; clone size: NA; CDR3 length: 15; D gene: NA; CDR3 protein: CASSDSGDPRYGYTF; CDR3 DNA: TGTGCCAGCAGTGACTCCGGGGATCCTCGCTATGGCTACACCTTC
J gene: TRBJ1-1; V gene: TRBV28; clone size: many; CDR3 length: 13; D gene: NA; CDR3 protein: CASSSTPWAEAFF; CDR3 DNA: TGTGCCAGCAGTTCGACCCCTTGGGCTGAAGCTTTCTTT
J gene: TRBJ2-5; V gene: TRBV9; clone size: many; CDR3 length: 16; D gene: TRBD2; CDR3 protein: CASSYGVAGGRETQYF; CDR3 DNA: TGTGCCAGCAGCTACGGGGTAGCGGGGGGCCGAGAGACCCAGTACTTC
J gene: TRBJ1-6; V gene: TRBV7-2; clone size: many; CDR3 length: 16; D gene: NA; CDR3 protein: CASSPGWGINNSPLHF; CDR3 DNA: TGTGCCAGCAGCCCCGGCTGGGGGATAAATAATTCACCCCTCCACTTT
J gene: TRBJ1-6; V gene: TRBV20-1; clone size: many; CDR3 length: 15; D gene: NA; CDR3 protein: CSASPFRETYSPLHF; CDR3 DNA: TGCAGTGCTAGTCCATTCAGGGAAACGTATTCACCCCTCCACTTT
J gene: TRBJ1-6; V gene: TRBV20-1; clone size: NA; CDR3 length: 13; D gene: NA; CDR3 protein: CSARMDYNSPLHF; CDR3 DNA: TGCAGTGCTAGGATGGACTATAATTCACCCCTCCACTTT
J gene: TRBJ2-2; V gene: TRBV30; clone size: few; CDR3 length: 15; D gene: NA; CDR3 protein: CAWRTRTTNTGELFF; CDR3 DNA: TGTGCCTGGAGGACCCGGACGACGAACACCGGGGAGCTGTTTTTT
J gene: TRBJ1-1; V gene: TRBV5-4; clone size: NA; CDR3 length: 16; D gene: NA; CDR3 protein: CASSLGRKTMNTEAFF; CDR3 DNA: TGTGCCAGCAGCCTGGGACGGAAGACCATGAACACTGAAGCTTTCTTT
J gene: TRBJ1-1; V gene: TRBV18; clone size: NA; CDR3 length: 17; D gene: NA; CDR3 protein: CASSYLGTKAVNTEAFF; CDR3 DNA: TGTGCCAGCTCATACTTGGGCACGAAAGCGGTTAACACTGAAGCTTTCTTT
J gene: TRBJ2-7; V gene: TRBV19; clone size: few; CDR3 length: 13; D gene: NA; CDR3 protein: CASSLGGNYEQYF; CDR3 DNA: TGTGCCAGCAGCCTGGGCGGGAACTACGAGCAGTACTTC
J gene: TRBJ1-1; V gene: TRBV12-3/TRBV12-4; clone size: few; CDR3 length: 13; D gene: NA; CDR3 protein: CASRPDGGTEAFF; CDR3 DNA: TGTGCCAGCAGGCCGGATGGGGGGACTGAAGCTTTCTTT
J gene: TRBJ2-3; V gene: TRBV7-2; clone size: few; CDR3 length: 15; D gene: TRBD2; CDR3 protein: CASSRSGGRGDTQYF; CDR3 DNA: TGTGCCAGCAGCCGTAGCGGGGGGCGAGGAGATACGCAGTATTTT
J gene: TRBJ2-3; V gene: TRBV7-2; clone size: NA; CDR3 length: 13; D gene: TRBD2; CDR3 protein: CASSLLAGDTQYF; CDR3 DNA: TGTGCCAGCAGCTTACTAGCGGGAGATACGCAGTATTTT
J gene: TRBJ2-7; V gene: TRBV25-1; clone size: NA; CDR3 length: 16; D gene: TRBD2; CDR3 protein: CASSTSGRETSYEQYF; CDR3 DNA: TGTGCCAGCAGTACTAGCGGGAGGGAGACCTCCTACGAGCAGTACTTC